The T cell receptor beta chain under discussion was sequenced for a study of blood T cell repertoires in COVID-19. Produced via immunoSEQ multiplex PCR; TCRdb's table is partial and in-frame only. The sample has about 170,000 clones, about 86% seen once. Source material: peripheral blood. The source of this sequence is a woman between 70 and 85 years old who had recovered from COVID-19.

CDR3 nucleotide sequence: TGTGCCATCAGTGAGTCGGCAGAGAACACCGGGGAGCTGTTTTTT. Protein product: CAISESAENTGELFF. This chain uses TRBV10-3 with TRBJ2-2; D unclear. This CDR3 has 15 amino acids. Germline V gene sequence: CDR1 ENHRY, CDR2 SYGVKD. The V and J ends lost 0 bases and 1 base respectively, with 6 bases between them.